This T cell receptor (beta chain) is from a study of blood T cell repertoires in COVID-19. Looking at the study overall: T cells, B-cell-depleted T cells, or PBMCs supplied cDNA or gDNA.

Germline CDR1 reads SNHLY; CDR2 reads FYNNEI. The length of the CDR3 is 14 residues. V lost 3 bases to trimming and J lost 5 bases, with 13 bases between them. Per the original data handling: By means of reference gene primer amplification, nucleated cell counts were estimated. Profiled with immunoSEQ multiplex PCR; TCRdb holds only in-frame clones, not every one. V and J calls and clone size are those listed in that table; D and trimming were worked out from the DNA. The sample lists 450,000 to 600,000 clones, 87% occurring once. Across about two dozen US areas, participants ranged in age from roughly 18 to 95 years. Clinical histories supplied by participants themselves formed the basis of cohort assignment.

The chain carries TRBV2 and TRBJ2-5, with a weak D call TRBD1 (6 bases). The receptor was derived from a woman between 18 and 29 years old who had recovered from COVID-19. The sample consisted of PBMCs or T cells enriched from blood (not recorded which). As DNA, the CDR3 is TGTGCCAGCAGTGATAAGGGGGTCCTGGAGACCCAGTACTTC. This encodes CASSDKGVLETQYF.